This T cell receptor (beta chain) stems from a study of T cells in Graves' hyperthyroidism and ophthalmopathy. Study in general: Blood was drawn when the patient was first diagnosed and still untreated.

Fresh peripheral blood, 7.5 to 10 ml, was the source of the PBMCs. V was cut by 6 bases and J by 2 bases, with 8 bases left in between. The V gene's germline CDR1 is MDHEN and CDR2 SYDVKM. There are 12 residues in the CDR3. This clonotype was detected ten times or more. Antigen: not known. General study findings and limits: Most thyroid clonotypes expanded above 0.001 were also detected in blood. Ophthalmopathy was identified by the model a median around 5.9 months ahead of onset.

It was RNA transcripts that yielded the amplified TCR beta CDR3 regions. The HTBI primer set drove a first-round RT-PCR of the TCR CDR3. One entry per CDR3 protein, called by TCRdb with MiXCR from the multiplex PCR reads. Of around 370,000 distinct CDR3 sequences in the sample, about 18% are singletons; the top ten hold 40%. This sequence was found in a man aged 18 to 29 with Graves' ophthalmopathy. The V and J genes are TRBV28 and TRBJ2-7, with unresolved D. The sample taken for sequencing was blood. The CDR3 DNA sequence: TGTGCCAGCAGAGGCTTACCCTACGAGCAGTACTTC. Amino acid sequence: CASRGLPYEQYF.